The T cell receptor beta chain under discussion was sequenced for a study of T cell clonality in common variable immunodeficiency. Assay: immunoSEQ multiplex PCR; the TCRdb copy retains only in-frame clones and omits some. In total the sample includes about 42,000 clones, none of them seen once. Broader study findings: In common variable immunodeficiency, TCR beta chains reportedly carried fewer deletions and N-nucleotide insertions. Authors noted CVID clonality's cause needs subpopulation repertoire sequencing.

The CDR3 is 15 amino acids. The germline V gene encodes CDR1 LGHNA and CDR2 YNFKEQ. This clone was found many times. Its specificity is not known. The junction departs from germline at one end; a sequencing error may be responsible. The sequence runs out 3 residues before the end of the CDR3; the remainder is reconstructed from the germline J gene. The material sequenced was peripheral blood mononuclear cells. J is TRBJ1-1 and V is TRBV4-2, with 8 bases matching TRBD1. This TCR derives from a person aged 18 to 69 in good health. CDR3 amino acids: CASSQDQGANTEAFF. The CDR3 bases that were read are TGCGCCAGCAGCCAAGATCAGGGGGCCAACACTGAA.